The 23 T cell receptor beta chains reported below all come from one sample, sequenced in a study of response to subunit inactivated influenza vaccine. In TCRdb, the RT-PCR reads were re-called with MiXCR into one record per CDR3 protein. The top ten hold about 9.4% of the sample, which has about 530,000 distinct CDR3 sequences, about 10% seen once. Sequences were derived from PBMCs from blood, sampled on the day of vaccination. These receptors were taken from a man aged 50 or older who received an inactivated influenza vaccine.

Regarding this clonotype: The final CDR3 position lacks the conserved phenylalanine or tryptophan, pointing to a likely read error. CDR3 in DNA: TGTGCCAGCAGCTTAGCGGGGGGGAATGAGCAGTACATC. This gives the protein CASSLAGGNEQYI. This chain uses TRBV7-9 with TRBJ2-7, with TRBD2 matching over 7 bases. Per the germline V gene, CDR1 is SEHNR and CDR2 is FQNEAQ (reference sequence). Trimming cost V 0 bases and J 7 bases; bases outside gene matches: 3. CDR3 length: 13 amino acids.

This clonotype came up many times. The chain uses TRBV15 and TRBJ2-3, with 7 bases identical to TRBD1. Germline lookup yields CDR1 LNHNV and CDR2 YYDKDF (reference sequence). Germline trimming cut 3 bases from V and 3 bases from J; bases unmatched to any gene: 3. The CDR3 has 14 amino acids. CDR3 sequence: CATSRGDSTDTQYF. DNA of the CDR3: TGTGCCACCAGCAGGGGGGACAGTACAGATACGCAGTATTTT.

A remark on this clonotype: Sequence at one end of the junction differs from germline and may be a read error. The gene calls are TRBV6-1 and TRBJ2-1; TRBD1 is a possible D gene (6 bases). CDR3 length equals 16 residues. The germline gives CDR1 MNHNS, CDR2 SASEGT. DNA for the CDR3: TGTGCCAGCAAAAAGGTATTGAGGGGGTCCTACAATGAGCTGTTCTTC. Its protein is CASKKVLRGSYNELFF.

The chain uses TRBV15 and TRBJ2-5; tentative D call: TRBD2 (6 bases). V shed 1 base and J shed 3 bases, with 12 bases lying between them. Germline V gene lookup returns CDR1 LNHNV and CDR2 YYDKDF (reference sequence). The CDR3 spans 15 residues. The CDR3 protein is CATSRVLGGEETQYF. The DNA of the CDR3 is TGTGCCACCAGCAGAGTCCTGGGGGGAGAAGAGACCCAGTACTTC.

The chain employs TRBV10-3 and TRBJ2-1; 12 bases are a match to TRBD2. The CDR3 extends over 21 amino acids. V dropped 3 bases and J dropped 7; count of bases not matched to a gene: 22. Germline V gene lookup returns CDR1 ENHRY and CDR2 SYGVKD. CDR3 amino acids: CAISDHLAGVNGLAGQNEQFF. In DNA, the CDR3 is TGTGCCATCAGTGACCACCTGGCTGGAGTTAATGGACTAGCGGGGCAAAATGAGCAGTTCTTC.

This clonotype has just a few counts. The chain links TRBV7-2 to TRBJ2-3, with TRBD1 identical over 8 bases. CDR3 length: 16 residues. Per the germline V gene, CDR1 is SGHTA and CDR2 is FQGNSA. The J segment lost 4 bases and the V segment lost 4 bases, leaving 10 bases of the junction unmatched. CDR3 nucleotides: TGTGCCAGCAGCTCCATGGCAGGGGGCGGGGCAGATACGCAGTATTTT. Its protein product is CASSSMAGGGADTQYF.

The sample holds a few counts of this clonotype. Here the CDR3 DNA reads TGTGCCAGTAGTAAGGACAGGATGACGTCACCCCTCCACTTT. Translation: CASSKDRMTSPLHF. This chain connects TRBV19 to TRBJ1-6; the match to TRBD1 covers 7 bases. V shed 4 bases and J 10 bases; nucleotides not matched to a gene: 7. The germline V gene has CDR1 LNHDA and CDR2 SQIVND (reference sequence). The CDR3 extends over 14 amino acids.

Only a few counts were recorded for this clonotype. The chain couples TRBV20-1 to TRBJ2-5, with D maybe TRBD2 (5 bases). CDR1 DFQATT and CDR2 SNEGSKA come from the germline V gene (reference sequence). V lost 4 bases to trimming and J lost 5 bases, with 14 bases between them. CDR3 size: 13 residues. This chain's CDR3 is CSAILTRSETQYF. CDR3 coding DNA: TGCAGTGCTATCCTTACTAGGTCGGAGACCCAGTACTTC.

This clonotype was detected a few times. The CDR3 is CASSSDRGDYGYTF. Written as DNA, the CDR3 is TGTGCCAGCAGCTCGGACAGGGGAGACTATGGCTACACCTTC. The chain combines TRBV5-8 with TRBJ1-2, with TRBD1 matching 9 bases. Germline V gives CDR1 SGHTS, CDR2 YDEGEE. The CDR3 extends over 14 amino acids. Trimming at V came to 3 bases and at J to 3 bases, leaving 3 bases not matched to a gene. Full variable domain (missing parts from reference TRBV5-8 and TRBJ1-2): EAGVTQSPTHLIKTRGQQATLRCSPISGHTSVYWYQQALGLGLQFLLWYDEGEERNRGNFPPRFSGRQFPNYSSELNVNALELEDSALYLCASSSDRGDYGYTFGSGTRLTVV.

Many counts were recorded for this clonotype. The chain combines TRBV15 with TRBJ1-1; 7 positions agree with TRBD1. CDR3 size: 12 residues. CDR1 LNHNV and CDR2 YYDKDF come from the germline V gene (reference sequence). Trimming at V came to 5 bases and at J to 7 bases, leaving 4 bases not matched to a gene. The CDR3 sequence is CATSSTGVEAFF. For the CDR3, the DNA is TGTGCCACCAGCTCCACAGGGGTTGAAGCTTTCTTT.

The CDR3 coding sequence is TGCGCCAGCAGCCCGGTTCGGGGGAGCAAAAACATTCAGTACTTC. Translation gives CASSPVRGSKNIQYF. This chain joins TRBV4-1 and TRBJ2-4; D might be TRBD2 (6 bases). Germline lookup yields CDR1 MGHRA and CDR2 YSYEKL. This CDR3 has 15 amino acids. V lost 4 bases and J 3 bases, leaving 13 bases between the germline ends.

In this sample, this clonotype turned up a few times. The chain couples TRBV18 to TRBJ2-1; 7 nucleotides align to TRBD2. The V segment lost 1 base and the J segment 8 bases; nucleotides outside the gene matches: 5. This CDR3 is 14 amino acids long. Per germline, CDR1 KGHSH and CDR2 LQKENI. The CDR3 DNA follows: TGTGCCAGCTCACCACTGGCGGGGGTGGATGAGCAGTTCTTC. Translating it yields CASSPLAGVDEQFF.

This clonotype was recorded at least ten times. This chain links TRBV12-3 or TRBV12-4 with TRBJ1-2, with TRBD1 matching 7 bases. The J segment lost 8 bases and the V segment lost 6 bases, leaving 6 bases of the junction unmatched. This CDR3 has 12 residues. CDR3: CASSTSDRGYTF. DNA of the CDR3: TGTGCCAGCAGCACCTCGGACAGGGGCTACACCTTC.

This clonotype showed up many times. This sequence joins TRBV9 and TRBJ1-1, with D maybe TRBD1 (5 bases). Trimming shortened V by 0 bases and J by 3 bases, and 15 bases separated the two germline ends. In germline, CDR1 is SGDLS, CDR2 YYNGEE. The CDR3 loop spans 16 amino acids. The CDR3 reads CASSVGGPRRDTEAFF. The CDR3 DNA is TGTGCCAGCAGCGTAGGGGGCCCTAGGAGAGACACTGAAGCTTTCTTT.

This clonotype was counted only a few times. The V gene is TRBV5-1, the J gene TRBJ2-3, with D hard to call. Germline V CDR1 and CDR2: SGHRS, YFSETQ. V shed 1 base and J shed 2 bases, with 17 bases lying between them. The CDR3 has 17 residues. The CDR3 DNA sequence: TGCGCCAGCAGCTTGACTATTATTTCGCGTGACACAGATACGCAGTATTTT. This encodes CASSLTIISRDTDTQYF. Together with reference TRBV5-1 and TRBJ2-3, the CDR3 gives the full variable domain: KAGVTQTPRYLIKTRGQQVTLSCSPISGHRSVSWYQQTPGQGLQFLFEYFSETQRNKGNFPGRFSGRQFSNSRSEMNVSTLELGDSALYLCASSLTIISRDTDTQYFGPGTRLTVL.

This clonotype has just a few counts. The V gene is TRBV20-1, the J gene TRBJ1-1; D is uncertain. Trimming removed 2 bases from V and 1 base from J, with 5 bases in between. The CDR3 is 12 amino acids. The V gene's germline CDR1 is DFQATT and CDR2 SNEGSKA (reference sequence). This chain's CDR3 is CSARQPNTEAFF. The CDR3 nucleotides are TGCAGTGCTAGACAGCCGAACACTGAAGCTTTCTTT.

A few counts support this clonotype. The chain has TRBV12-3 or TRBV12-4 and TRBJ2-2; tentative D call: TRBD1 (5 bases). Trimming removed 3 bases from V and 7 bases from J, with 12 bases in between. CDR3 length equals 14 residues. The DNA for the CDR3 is TGTGCCAGCAGTTTCCTTCAGGGTGGCGGGGAGCTGTTTTTT. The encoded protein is CASSFLQGGGELFF.

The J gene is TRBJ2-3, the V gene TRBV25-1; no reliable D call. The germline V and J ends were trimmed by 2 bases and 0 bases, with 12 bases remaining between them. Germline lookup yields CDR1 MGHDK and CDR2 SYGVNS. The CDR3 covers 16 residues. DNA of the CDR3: TGTGCCAGCAGTGAAGGGGTGTACCCTAGCACAGATACGCAGTATTTT. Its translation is CASSEGVYPSTDTQYF.

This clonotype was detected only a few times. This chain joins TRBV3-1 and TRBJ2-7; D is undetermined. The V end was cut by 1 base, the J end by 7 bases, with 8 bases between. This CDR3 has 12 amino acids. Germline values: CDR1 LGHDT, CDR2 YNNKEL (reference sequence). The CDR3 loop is CASSQAWVEQYF. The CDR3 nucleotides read TGTGCCAGCAGCCAAGCTTGGGTGGAGCAGTACTTC.

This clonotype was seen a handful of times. The CDR3 bases are TGTGCCAGCAGTTTCGGCAGGGGGGGGTTCGCGAACACCGGGGAGCTGTTTTTT. Its protein is CASSFGRGGFANTGELFF. The V gene is TRBV12-3 or TRBV12-4, the J gene TRBJ2-2, with D possibly being TRBD1 or TRBD2 (7 bases each). V gave up 3 bases and J gave up 0 bases, with 17 bases separating them. This CDR3 has 18 amino acids.

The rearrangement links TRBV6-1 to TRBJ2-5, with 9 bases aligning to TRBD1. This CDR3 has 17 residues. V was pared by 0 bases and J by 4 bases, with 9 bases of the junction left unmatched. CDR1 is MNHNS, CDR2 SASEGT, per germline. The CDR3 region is CASSEAVPGQGGETQYF. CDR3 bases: TGTGCCAGCAGTGAAGCTGTACCGGGACAGGGTGGAGAGACCCAGTACTTC.

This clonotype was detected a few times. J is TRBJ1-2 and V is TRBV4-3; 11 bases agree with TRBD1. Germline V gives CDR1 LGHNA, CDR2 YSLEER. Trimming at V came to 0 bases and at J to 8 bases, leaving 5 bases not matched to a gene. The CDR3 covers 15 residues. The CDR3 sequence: CASSQDWTGGRGYTF. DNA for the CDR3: TGCGCCAGCAGCCAAGATTGGACAGGGGGCCGCGGCTACACCTTC.

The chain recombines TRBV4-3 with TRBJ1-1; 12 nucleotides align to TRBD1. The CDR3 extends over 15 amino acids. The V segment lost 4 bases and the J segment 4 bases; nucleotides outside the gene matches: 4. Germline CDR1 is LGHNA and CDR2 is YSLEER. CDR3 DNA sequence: TGCGCCAGCAGCCTAGGGACAGGGGGCAGCACTGAAGCTTTCTTT. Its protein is CASSLGTGGSTEAFF.